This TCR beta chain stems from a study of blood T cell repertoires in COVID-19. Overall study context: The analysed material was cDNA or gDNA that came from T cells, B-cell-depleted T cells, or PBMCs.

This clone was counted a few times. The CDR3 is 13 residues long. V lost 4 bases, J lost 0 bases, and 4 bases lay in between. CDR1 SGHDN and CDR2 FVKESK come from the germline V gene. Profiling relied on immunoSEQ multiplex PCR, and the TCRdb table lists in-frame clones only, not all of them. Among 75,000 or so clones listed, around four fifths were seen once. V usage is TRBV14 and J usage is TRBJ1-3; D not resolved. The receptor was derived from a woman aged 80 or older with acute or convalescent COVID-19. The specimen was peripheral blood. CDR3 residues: CASSPSSGNTIYF. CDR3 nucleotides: TGTGCCAGCAGCCCCTCCTCTGGAAACACCATATATTTT.